This is a list of T cell receptor beta chains from one sample in a study of PD-1 blockade in classical Hodgkin lymphoma. Sequencing used immunoSEQ multiplex PCR; TCRdb keeps in-frame clones, though not all of them. The table lists more than 7,000 clones, 85% to 90% of them singletons. Source: CD8+ T cells from blood, taken at baseline. These receptors were obtained from a human donor with classical Hodgkin lymphoma. Both conserved end residues are part of each CDR3. D genes are given only for firm matches.

>TRBV10-2|TRBD2|TRBJ2-7
CASSDPAGDSEQYF
TGCGCCAGCAGTGATCCCGCGGGAGATAGCGAGCAGTACTTC
>TRBV11-2|-|TRBJ1-6
CASSFSRGNSPLHF
TGTGCCAGCAGCTTTTCCAGGGGAAATTCACCCCTCCACTTT
>TRBV11-2|TRBD2|TRBJ2-1
CASSLGTSGPPSYNEQFF
TGTGCCAGCAGCTTAGGGACTAGCGGACCCCCCTCCTACAATGAGCAGTTCTTC
>TRBV15|-|TRBJ2-1
CATSRDGGIGYEQFF
TGTGCCACCAGCAGAGATGGCGGGATCGGCTATGAGCAGTTCTTC
>TRBV5-1|-|TRBJ2-7
CASSLGGERKEYEQYF
TGCGCCAGCAGCTTGGGGGGAGAAAGGAAAGAATACGAGCAGTACTTC
>TRBV7-6|TRBD2|TRBJ2-1
CASSLVAGGHNEQFF
TGTGCCAGCAGCTTAGTGGCGGGGGGACACAATGAGCAGTTCTTC
>TRBV15|TRBD1|TRBJ2-7
CATSRDGQGRNYEQYF
TGTGCCACCAGCAGAGATGGACAGGGGCGTAACTACGAGCAGTACTTC
>TRBV2|TRBD1|TRBJ2-1
CASIWDRDGGKRGNEQFF
TGTGCCAGCATATGGGACAGGGACGGTGGAAAGCGTGGTAATGAGCAGTTCTTC
>TRBV11-2|TRBD2|TRBJ2-7
CASSLGGRGAYEQYF
TGTGCCAGCAGCTTAGGCGGGAGGGGGGCCTACGAGCAGTACTTC
>TRBV9|-|TRBJ2-1
CASSVDGGPSYNEQFF
TGTGCCAGCAGCGTAGATGGGGGGCCATCCTACAATGAGCAGTTCTTC
>TRBV28|-|TRBJ2-6
CATRTGHKNSGANVLTF
TGTGCCACCAGAACGGGTCATAAAAACTCTGGGGCCAACGTCCTGACTTTC